The sequence of this TCR beta chain was determined in a study of OX40 agonist ivuxolimab in advanced cancers. Study-level information: One patient with hepatocellular carcinoma and two with cutaneous melanoma, three in all, had partial responses.

The method was immunoSEQ multiplex PCR; TCRdb's version includes in-frame clones alone and lacks a portion of them. There are some 96,000 clones in the sample; roughly 80% occur only once, and over 1.1% lies in the top ten. In germline, CDR1 is LNHNV, CDR2 YYDKDF (reference sequence). V was pared by 4 bases and J by 8 bases, with 18 bases between. The length of the CDR3 is 16 residues. Study-wide points: Doses of 0.1 to 3.0 mg/kg were accompanied by clonal expansion of CD4+ and CD8+ blood T cells by week 6.

This clone was seen a handful of times. As yet, its antigen is unknown. Sequenced here: CD4+ or CD8+ T cells sorted from blood, sampled in a trial of the OX40 agonist ivuxolimab. This sequence joins TRBV15 and TRBJ1-6, with D hard to call. This receptor was identified in an adult with an advanced solid tumor such as melanoma, head and neck, liver or kidney cancer. The CDR3 region has the DNA TGTGCCACCAGCAAAGGTCTCCGAGCCTCTTATTCACCCCTCCACTTT. This sequence encodes CATSKGLRASYSPLHF.